This TCR beta chain was sequenced during a study of blood T cell repertoires in COVID-19. Whole-study context: Samples taken during acute and convalescent COVID-19 were collected in the United States, Italy and Spain.

CDR1 is MNHNS, CDR2 SASEGT, per germline. This CDR3 has 16 residues. V was shortened by 2 bases and J by 1 base, with 14 bases between the two germline ends. Using immunoSEQ multiplex PCR, the repertoire was profiled, and TCRdb retains in-frame clones only, with some absent. The repertoire holds 350,000 to 450,000 clones, with more than 75% as singletons. The sequencing sample was made of peripheral blood. The V and J genes are TRBV6-1 and TRBJ1-1; D call uncertain. This TCR was recovered from a woman in her sixties or seventies with COVID-19, enrolled during active disease. In DNA form, the CDR3 reads TGTGCCAGCAGTGAACAATCAAGGAGGGCGAACACTGAAGCTTTCTTT. It encodes CASSEQSRRANTEAFF.